This TCR beta chain was found in a study of blood T cell repertoires in COVID-19. As for the study in general: There were acute and convalescent COVID-19 samples, and they came from the United States, Italy and Spain.

CDR3 length equals 13 residues. Trimming removed 7 bases at V and 7 bases at J, with 13 bases between. This clone has just a few counts. How the authors handled the data: Estimates of nucleated cell counts were drawn from the amplification of reference gene primers. The protocol was immunoSEQ multiplex PCR, while the TCRdb copy is restricted to in-frame clones and leaves out a portion. Clonal size and the V and J genes are those of that table, whereas D and trimming came from the DNA. The sample consists of about 55,000 clones, 86% of them appearing once. Specimen: peripheral blood. J is TRBJ1-4 and V is TRBV12-3 or TRBV12-4; D might be TRBD1 (5 bases). The clonotype comes from a woman of 80 years or more with acute or convalescent COVID-19. CDR3 sequence: CASTLRGFEKLFF. CDR3 sequence (DNA): TGTGCCAGCACCCTAAGGGGTTTTGAAAAACTGTTTTTT.